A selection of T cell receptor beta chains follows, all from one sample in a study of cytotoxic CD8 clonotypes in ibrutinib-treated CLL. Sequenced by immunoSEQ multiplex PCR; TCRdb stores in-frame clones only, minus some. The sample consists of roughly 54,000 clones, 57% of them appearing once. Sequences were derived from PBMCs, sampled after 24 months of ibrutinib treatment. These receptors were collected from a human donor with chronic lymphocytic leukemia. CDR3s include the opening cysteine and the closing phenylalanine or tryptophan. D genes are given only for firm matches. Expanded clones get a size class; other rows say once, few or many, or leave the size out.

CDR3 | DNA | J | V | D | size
CASSETQWGEAFF | TGTGCCAGCAGTGAAACGCAGTGGGGGGAAGCTTTCTTT | TRBJ1-1 | TRBV6-1 | NA | NA
CARSLLPLSTDTQYF | TGTGCCAGAAGCCTTCTACCCCTAAGCACAGATACGCAGTATTTT | TRBJ2-3 | TRBV5-3 | NA | once
CASSLQGSGYGELFF | TGTGCCAGCAGCTTGCAGGGAAGCGGTTACGGGGAGCTGTTTTTT | TRBJ2-2 | TRBV5-4 | NA | NA
CASSLVRDPYNEQFF | TGTGCCAGCAGCTTAGTCAGGGACCCCTACAATGAGCAGTTCTTC | TRBJ2-1 | TRBV7-9 | NA | NA
CAISADRTNSPLHF | TGTGCCATCAGTGCCGACAGGACAAATTCACCCCTCCACTTT | TRBJ1-6 | TRBV10-3 | NA | NA
CASSLGPTYEQYF | TGTGCCAGCAGCTTAGGCCCGACCTACGAGCAGTACTTC | TRBJ2-7 | TRBV11-2 | NA | NA
CASSLGRAAGNIQYF | TGCGCCAGCAGCTTGGGCCGGGCAGCGGGAAACATTCAGTACTTC | TRBJ2-4 | TRBV5-1 | NA | NA
CASSPVLGGGLTEAFF | TGCGCCAGCAGCCCGGTCCTGGGGGGCGGGTTAACTGAAGCTTTCTTT | TRBJ1-1 | TRBV5-1 | NA | NA
CASSWDSFPRNYGYTF | TGTGCCAGCAGCTGGGACTCCTTCCCCCGTAACTATGGCTACACCTTC | TRBJ1-2 | TRBV12-1 | NA | NA
CASSIGNSNQPQHF | TGTGCCAGCAGCATAGGGAATAGCAATCAGCCCCAGCATTTT | TRBJ1-5 | TRBV5-6 | NA | NA
CASSSSGTGYNEQFF | TGTGCCAGCAGCTCTTCTGGGACAGGGTACAATGAGCAGTTCTTC | TRBJ2-1 | TRBV7-7 | TRBD1 | NA
CAAWRNGGAQYF | TGTGCCGCCTGGAGGAATGGGGGGGCCCAGTACTTC | TRBJ2-5 | TRBV27 | TRBD2 | NA
CATRAGSLSGNTIYF | TGTGCCACCAGGGCAGGGTCTTTATCTGGAAACACCATATATTTT | TRBJ1-3 | TRBV15 | NA | NA
CASSERGSRGSPLHF | TGTGCCAGCAGTGAAAGGGGCAGTCGAGGTTCACCCCTCCACTTT | TRBJ1-6 | TRBV6-1 | NA | NA
CATVQGAGNSPLHF | TGTGCCACCGTTCAGGGAGCGGGCAATTCACCCCTCCACTTT | TRBJ1-6 | TRBV6-1 | NA | NA
CASSEYRGQSNYGYTF | TGTGCCAGCAGTGAGTACCGGGGACAGTCTAACTATGGCTACACCTTC | TRBJ1-2 | TRBV6-1 | TRBD1 | NA
CSAASSTRGAYEQYF | TGCAGCGCAGCCAGCTCAACCCGCGGGGCCTACGAGCAGTACTTC | TRBJ2-7 | TRBV29-1 | NA | NA
CASSVASWGYTEAFF | TGTGCCAGCAGCGTAGCCTCGTGGGGGTACACTGAAGCTTTCTTT | TRBJ1-1 | TRBV9 | NA | NA
CASSITGNSPLHF | TGCGCCAGCAGCATAACAGGGAATTCACCCCTCCACTTT | TRBJ1-6 | TRBV5-1 | NA | few
CASSSQLGGAQETQYF | TGTGCCAGCAGCTCCCAGTTGGGTGGGGCGCAAGAGACCCAGTACTTC | TRBJ2-5 | TRBV7-6 | NA | NA
CASSLDLGQWGEQFF | TGTGCCAGCAGCTTAGATCTTGGTCAGTGGGGTGAGCAGTTCTTC | TRBJ2-1 | TRBV11-2 | NA | NA
CASSLYEQYF | TGCGCCAGCAGCTTGTACGAGCAGTACTTC | TRBJ2-7 | TRBV5-1 | NA | medium-sized